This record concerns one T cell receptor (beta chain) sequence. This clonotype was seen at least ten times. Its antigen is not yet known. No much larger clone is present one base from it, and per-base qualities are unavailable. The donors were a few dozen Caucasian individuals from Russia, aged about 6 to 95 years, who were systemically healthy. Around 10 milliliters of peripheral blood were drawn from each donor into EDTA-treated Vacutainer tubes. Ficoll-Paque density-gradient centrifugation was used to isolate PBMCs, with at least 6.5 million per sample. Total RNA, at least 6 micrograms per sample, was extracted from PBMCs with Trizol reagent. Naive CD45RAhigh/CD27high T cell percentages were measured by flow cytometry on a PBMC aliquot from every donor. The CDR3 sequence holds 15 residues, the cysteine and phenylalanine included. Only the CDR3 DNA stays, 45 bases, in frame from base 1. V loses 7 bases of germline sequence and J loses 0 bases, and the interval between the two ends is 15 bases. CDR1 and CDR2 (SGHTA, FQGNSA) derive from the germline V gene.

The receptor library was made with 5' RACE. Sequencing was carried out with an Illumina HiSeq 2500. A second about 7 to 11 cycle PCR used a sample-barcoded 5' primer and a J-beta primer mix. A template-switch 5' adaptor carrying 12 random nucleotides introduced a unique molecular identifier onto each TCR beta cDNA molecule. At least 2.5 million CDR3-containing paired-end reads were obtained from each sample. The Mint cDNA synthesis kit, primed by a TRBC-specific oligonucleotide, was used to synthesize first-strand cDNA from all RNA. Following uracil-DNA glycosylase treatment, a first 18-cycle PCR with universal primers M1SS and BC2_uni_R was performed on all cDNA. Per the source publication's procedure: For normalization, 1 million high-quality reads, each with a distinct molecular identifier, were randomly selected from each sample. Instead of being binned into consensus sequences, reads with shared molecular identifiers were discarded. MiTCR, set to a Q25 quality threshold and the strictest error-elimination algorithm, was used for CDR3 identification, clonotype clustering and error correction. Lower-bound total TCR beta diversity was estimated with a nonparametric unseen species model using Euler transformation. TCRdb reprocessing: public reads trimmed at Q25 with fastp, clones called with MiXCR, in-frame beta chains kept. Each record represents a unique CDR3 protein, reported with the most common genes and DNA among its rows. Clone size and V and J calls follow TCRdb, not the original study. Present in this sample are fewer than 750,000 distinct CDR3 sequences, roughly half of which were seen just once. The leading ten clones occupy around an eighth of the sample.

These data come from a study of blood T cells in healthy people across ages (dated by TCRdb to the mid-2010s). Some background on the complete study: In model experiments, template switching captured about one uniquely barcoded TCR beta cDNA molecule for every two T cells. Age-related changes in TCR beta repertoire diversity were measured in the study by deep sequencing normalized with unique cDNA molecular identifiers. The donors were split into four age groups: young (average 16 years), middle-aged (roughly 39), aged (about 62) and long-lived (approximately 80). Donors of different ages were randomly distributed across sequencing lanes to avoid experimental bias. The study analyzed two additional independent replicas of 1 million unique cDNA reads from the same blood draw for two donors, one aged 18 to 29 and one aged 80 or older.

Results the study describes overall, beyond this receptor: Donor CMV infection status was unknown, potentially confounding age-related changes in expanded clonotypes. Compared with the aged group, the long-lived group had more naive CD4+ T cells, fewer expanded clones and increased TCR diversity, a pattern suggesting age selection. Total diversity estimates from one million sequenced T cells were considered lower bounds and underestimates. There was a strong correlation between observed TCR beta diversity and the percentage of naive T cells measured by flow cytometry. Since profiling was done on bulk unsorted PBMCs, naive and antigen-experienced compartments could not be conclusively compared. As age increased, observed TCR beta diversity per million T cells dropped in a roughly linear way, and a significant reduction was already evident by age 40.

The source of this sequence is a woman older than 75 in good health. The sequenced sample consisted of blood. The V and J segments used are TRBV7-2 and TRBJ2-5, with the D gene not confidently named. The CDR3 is CASTDDRFNQETQYF. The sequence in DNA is TGTGCCAGCACCGACGACCGATTTAACCAAGAGACCCAGTACTTC.